This entry concerns a single T cell receptor beta chain. The antigen is unknown. Trimming removed 2 bases from V and 0 bases from J, with 12 bases in between. This CDR3 has 16 amino acids. The V gene's germline CDR1 is MNHEY and CDR2 SMNVEV (reference sequence). TCRdb redid the calling of the reads with MiXCR, one entry per CDR3 protein. The sample holds around 450,000 distinct CDR3 sequences, under 40% seen once. The data derive from a study of T cell repertoires in cytomegalovirus infection. Study at large: Carrying CMV and the relevant HLA type showed in public TCR beta signatures. Study results and caveats: CMV-specific TCR beta clonotypes restricted by HLA-C were the ones dominating the ex vivo response. The study identified carriers of CMV plus the relevant HLA from cumulative public TCR beta family frequency.

The clonotype comes from a human donor in good health (CMV status not recorded). Some clones in this sample may be carry-over from other donors' samples. The rearrangement links TRBV27 to TRBJ2-3; D gene unclear. Input material: PBMCs. The DNA of the CDR3 is TGTGCCAGCAGTTTACAACCCCATCCTAGCACAGATACGCAGTATTTT. Protein product: CASSLQPHPSTDTQYF.